This TCR beta chain is drawn from a study of shared clonotypes between healthy human individuals (dated by TCRdb to the early 2020s). About the study as a whole: The cohort comprised a couple of women and a few men aged 18 to 49 years. Per donor, three plates each were used for CD4 naive and CD4 memory, two for CD8 naive, and one for CD8 memory. Blood TCR repertoires of a handful of healthy adults were deeply sequenced to estimate repertoire size and the extent of clonotype sharing between individuals. To increase sequencing depth and limit assay-specific biases, different laboratories used diverse techniques to prepare libraries and sequence TCR repertoires. Leukapheresis yielded between about 0.85 and 10 billion PBMCs per donor.

In the case of this clone: No cognate antigen has been identified for it. No qualities accompany the bases; no much larger clone lies one base away.

Using the deep immunoSEQ assay, TCR CDR3 regions were amplified from genomic DNA by multiplex PCR. Extracted genomic DNA from each cell subset was distributed evenly across all wells of several immunoSEQ 96-well plates, and each plate was treated as a replicate. For sorted subsets, about 200 ng genomic DNA, equal to 30,000 or so T cell genomes, was loaded into each replicate PCR. The purified libraries were quantified using a Qubit 3.0 fluorometer, sized with a Bioanalyzer 2100, and then quantified again using the KAPA Library Quantification kit. Each immunoSEQ 96-well plate was sequenced on its own single-read 150-cycle Illumina NextSeq 550 flow cell. The paper's data handling went like this. The immunoSEQ output contained only junctional sequences without quality scores, so filtering could not match that applied to full-length reads. Sequences were annotated with PyIR, a Python wrapper for IgBLAST v1.9, and V/J genes and CDR3 were assigned using IMGT germline references. Reads were removed for weak V/J assignments (E-value above 1e-6), missing CDR3, stop codons, out-of-frame junctions, or ambiguous translated residues. V3J clonotypes were defined as sequences sharing the same inferred V gene, J gene, and CDR3 amino acid sequence. The percentage overlap between two repertoires was calculated by dividing the number of shared unique clonotypes by the size of the smaller repertoire. RTK rarefaction, the Chao1 estimator, and Recon v2.1 estimates of unobserved clonotypes were used to assess repertoire richness. Generation probabilities were computed with OLGA for all TCRbeta clonotypes obtained by the gDNA method from a few donors. This is the immuneACCESS table as TCRdb keeps it, with only in-frame sequences that have V and J called. A part of the clones is gone; compared with another copy, unresolved V genes explain less than half, and the rest is unexplained. That table gives V, J and clone size, and the DNA gave D and trimming. The sample yields 2 million to 3 million clones; just over 90% were counted once. The ten largest clones add up to more than 0.12% of the sample.

Healthy HIV-negative adults with no recently reported acute infections or vaccinations were included as donors. Every donor was a Caucasian adult residing in Nashville, Tennessee, USA. CD4+ T cells were enriched through magnetic negative selection, after which naive cells were positively selected on CD45RA and the remaining negative fraction served as the memory subset. After blood collection by leukapheresis, PBMCs were isolated using Ficoll-Histopaque density gradient centrifugation and then cryopreserved in the vapor phase of liquid nitrogen. Analytical flow cytometry was used to check the purity and quantity of each magnetically sorted T cell population. Each sorted fraction had its genomic DNA isolated and then quantified by UV absorbance on a Nanodrop 2000c. General findings and caveats noted by the study authors: When several donors were compared, the shared fraction of clonotypes was around 4.6% for naive CD4, around 3.5% for naive CD8, 2.3% for memory CD4, and around 0.37% for memory CD8. The small number of donors limited the genetic and exposure-history diversity represented. Rarefaction of sorted-subset datasets indicated incomplete sequencing despite the large sequencing depth. Pairwise subsampling indicated that sequencing depth was expected to affect the degree of clonotype sharing among donors. Compared with non-shared clonotypes, the clonotypes found in all four sorted-subset donors had higher generation probabilities. Sampling was limited to blood, and TCR repertoires in tissue likely differ from TCR repertoires in blood. Estimated clonotype richness was generally larger for naive than for memory subsets.

Sequencing used naive CD4+ T cells sorted from blood. The sample's cell subset or site label is to be understood as: CD45RA+ positively selected. This sequence originates from a man between 18 and 29 years old in good health.

The CDR3 region: CASSSGTVPVQETQYF. The base sequence is TGTGCCAGTAGTTCTGGGACAGTGCCCGTCCAAGAGACCCAGTACTTC. The rearrangement joined TRBV19 to TRBJ2-5, with TRBD1 identical over 7 junction bases. The germline V gene (reference sequence) sets CDR1 to LNHDA and CDR2 to SQIVND. Ends trimmed: V by 5 bases, J by 1 base; bases unmatched to a gene: 10. The cysteine opens and the phenylalanine closes a CDR3 of 16 amino acids. Only the CDR3 portion is preserved as DNA: 48 bases, with reading frame beginning at the first base.